These 20 T cell receptor beta chains share one sample of origin, sequenced in a study of T cells in Graves' hyperthyroidism and ophthalmopathy. RNA transcripts were the template for amplifying TCR beta CDR3 regions. The study used the HTBI primer set for a first-round RT-PCR of the TCR CDR3. TCRdb itself ran the multiplex PCR reads through MiXCR, one entry per CDR3 protein. Of 300,000 to 450,000 distinct CDR3 sequences listed, roughly 18% are singletons. The sequencing input was blood. The receptors originated from a young man with Graves' ophthalmopathy.

CDR3 residues: CASRSWGVSETQYF. CDR3 sequence (DNA): TGTGCCAGCAGGAGCTGGGGAGTTTCGGAGACCCAGTACTTC. The chain uses TRBV28 and TRBJ2-5, with TRBD2 as a possible D gene (5 bases). CDR3 length: 14 residues. Germline V gene sequence: CDR1 MDHEN, CDR2 SYDVKM. V dropped 6 bases and J dropped 5 bases, with 16 bases sitting between them.

This clonotype was seen only a few times. The V call is TRBV7-9, the J call TRBJ1-4; D unresolved. Germline CDR1 is SEHNR and CDR2 is FQNEAQ (reference sequence). CDR3 size: 12 residues. Trimming shortened V by 3 bases and J by 5 bases, and 4 bases separated the two germline ends. The CDR3 DNA sequence: TGTGCCAGCAGCTTTGCCAATGAAAAACTGTTTTTT. Its translation: CASSFANEKLFF.

The chain carries TRBV19 and TRBJ1-1; TRBD1 matches 7 bases. From germline, CDR1 is LNHDA and CDR2 SQIVND (reference sequence). Trimming removed 6 bases from V and 0 bases from J; junction bases left unmatched: 25. This CDR3 is built from 21 residues. The DNA of the CDR3 is TGTGCCAGTAGCAGGGGGTTGTGGTCAGGGGCCCCAGGCGAATTGAACACTGAAGCTTTCTTT. Translated, it gives CASSRGLWSGAPGELNTEAFF.

The chain couples TRBV7-2 to TRBJ2-1; TRBD2 matches at 7 bases. The germline V gene has CDR1 SGHTA and CDR2 FQGNSA. With V trimmed by 2 bases and J by 6 bases, 7 bases remained unmatched. The CDR3 spans 15 residues. In DNA form, the CDR3 reads TGTGCCAGCAGCTTATTCGCGGGAGTGGGCAATGAGCAGTTCTTC. Its translation: CASSLFAGVGNEQFF.

J is TRBJ1-6 and V is TRBV9; TRBD1 might be the D (5 bases). Trimming removed 3 bases from V and 6 bases from J, with 10 bases in between. Per germline, CDR1 SGDLS and CDR2 YYNGEE. There are 14 residues in the CDR3. CDR3 bases: TGTGCCAGCAGCGGGGGGAATACTAATTCACCCCTCCACTTT. It encodes CASSGGNTNSPLHF.

On this clonotype itself: This may be a read error: a much more frequent sequence differs by one nucleotide. The gene calls are TRBV3-1 and TRBJ2-3, with 12 bases matching TRBD2. The germline V gene has CDR1 LGHDT and CDR2 YNNKEL (reference sequence). The CDR3 loop spans 18 amino acids. The CDR3 DNA reads TGCGCCAGCAGTCCGACTAGCGGGGGCCTAGGGAGCACAGGTACGCAGTATTTT. Translated, it gives CASSPTSGGLGSTGTQYF.

This clonotype was recorded at least ten times. This chain uses TRBV5-1 with TRBJ2-7; perhaps D is TRBD1 or TRBD2 (5 bases each). Germline V gives CDR1 SGHRS, CDR2 YFSETQ. The CDR3 contains 14 residues. V was shortened by 6 bases and J by 0 bases, with 13 bases between the two germline ends. This CDR3 reads CASTPGAPSYEQYF. As DNA, the CDR3 is TGCGCCAGCACCCCCGGGGCCCCCTCCTACGAGCAGTACTTC.

This clonotype was observed many times. The chain uses TRBV20-1 and TRBJ2-3; D unclear. The V gene lost 0 bases and the J gene lost 4 bases, with 8 bases spanning the gap. The CDR3 spans 13 residues. Germline CDR1 reads DFQATT; CDR2 reads SNEGSKA (reference sequence). Written as DNA, the CDR3 is TGCAGTGCTAGAGATGAACGCCCAGATACGCAGTATTTT. Residues: CSARDERPDTQYF.

This chain joins TRBV9 and TRBJ2-7, with 10 bases fitting TRBD1. After removal of 2 bases from V and 3 bases from J, the junction contained 14 bases not matched to a gene. Per germline, CDR1 SGDLS and CDR2 YYNGEE. The CDR3 contains 18 residues. The CDR3 region is CASSVIAGTGEKGYEQYF. Written as DNA, the CDR3 is TGTGCCAGCAGCGTGATCGCCGGGACAGGGGAGAAAGGCTACGAGCAGTACTTC. The full variable domain, completed using reference TRBV9 and TRBJ2-7, is DSGVTQTPKHLITATGQRVTLRCSPRSGDLSVYWYQQSLDQGLQFLIQYYNGEERAKGNILERFSAQQFPDLHSELNLSSLELGDSALYFCASSVIAGTGEKGYEQYFGPGTRLTVT.

This clonotype was detected a few times. V gene TRBV14 combines with J gene TRBJ1-2, with D possibly TRBD1 on 6 matching bases. CDR3 length equals 15 residues. Germline lookup yields CDR1 SGHDN and CDR2 FVKESK. Trimming removed 4 bases at V and 2 bases at J, with 14 bases between. In DNA form, the CDR3 reads TGTGCCAGCAGCCTTCCAGGGACAACAAACTATGGCTACACCTTC. This encodes CASSLPGTTNYGYTF.

This clonotype was seen many times. The chain recombines TRBV5-1 with TRBJ1-1, with no clear D. Germline V lookup: CDR1 SGHRS, CDR2 YFSETQ. The CDR3 is 15 residues long. V gave up 4 bases and J gave up 1 base, with 14 bases separating them. CDR3 sequence reads: CASSLDGPPNTEAFF. The CDR3 DNA is TGCGCCAGCAGCCTGGATGGGCCGCCGAACACTGAAGCTTTCTTT.

This clonotype was picked up a small number of times. V gene TRBV7-3 combines with J gene TRBJ1-6; D unresolved. The CDR3 has 14 amino acids. The germline V gene has CDR1 SGHTA and CDR2 FQGTGA. Between the trimmed V and J ends, which lost 5 bases and 0 bases, there was a span of 5 bases. CDR3 amino acids: CASSQSSYNSPLHF. As DNA, the CDR3 is TGTGCCAGCAGCCAGAGCTCCTATAATTCACCCCTCCACTTT.

The CDR3: CASSQEGSGYTF. In DNA form, the CDR3 reads TGTGCCAGCAGCCAAGAGGGCTCCGGCTACACCTTC. The chain couples TRBV4-2 to TRBJ1-2; no clear D. In germline, CDR1 is LGHNA, CDR2 YNFKEQ. The CDR3 consists of 12 residues. Trimming shortened V by 0 bases and J by 8 bases, and 7 bases separated the two germline ends.

A word on this clonotype: It may be a read error: a sequence one base away is much more abundant. In this CDR3 the conserved last residue, phenylalanine or tryptophan, is missing, so a read error is likely. The J gene is TRBJ1-2, the V gene TRBV5-1, with 7 bases fitting TRBD1. CDR1 is SGHRS, CDR2 YFSETQ, per germline. The CDR3 consists of 14 residues. The V and J ends lost 2 bases and 6 bases, in that order; junction bases with no gene match: 7. The CDR3 protein is CASSFIATGDGYTS. The DNA of the CDR3 is TGCGCCAGCAGCTTCATCGCAACAGGGGATGGCTACACCTCC.

This sequence joins TRBV12-3 or TRBV12-4 and TRBJ2-1, with a weak D call TRBD2 (6 bases). The ends were cut back, 6 bases at V and 10 bases at J, with 19 bases in the middle. The CDR3 has 14 amino acids. DNA of the CDR3: TGTGCCAGCAGCCCTGGGTTTGGCGGGGCGGAGCAGTTCTTC. Translation: CASSPGFGGAEQFF.

This chain links TRBV4-1 with TRBJ1-2; D is undetermined. This CDR3 region has 14 residues. V dropped 1 base and J dropped 4 bases, with 10 bases sitting between them. CDR1 and CDR2 from the germline V gene are MGHRA and YSYEKL. CDR3 sequence: CASSQATSVYGYTF. The CDR3, as DNA: TGCGCCAGCAGCCAAGCGACGAGCGTCTATGGCTACACCTTC.

The sample holds one count of this clonotype. A much larger clone is a single base away; this may be a read error. Here the CDR3 DNA reads TGTGCCAGCAGCTGGACAAGCCCCCAGCCCCGGCATTTT. The encoded protein is CASSWTSPQPRHF. The J gene is TRBJ1-5, the V gene TRBV12-3 or TRBV12-4, with a possible D match to TRBD1 (5 bases). This CDR3 contains 13 residues.

This clonotype was recorded a few times. V and J are TRBV15 and TRBJ2-7; 9 nucleotides match TRBD1. Trimming removed 6 bases from V and 6 bases from J; junction bases left unmatched: 21. Germline V gives CDR1 LNHNV, CDR2 YYDKDF (reference sequence). CDR3 length: 18 residues. DNA for the CDR3: TGTGCCACCAGTGATACGAGTTGGGACAGGGATTCTTTGGGCGAGCAGTACTTC. Protein product: CATSDTSWDRDSLGEQYF.

This clonotype was counted a few times. The chain employs TRBV28 and TRBJ2-3, with 9 bases aligning to TRBD2. The trim removed 4 bases at V and 6 bases at J, leaving 5 bases unmatched. Germline V lookup: CDR1 MDHEN, CDR2 SYDVKM. The CDR3 runs to 14 residues. CDR3 amino acids: CASSWAGGPDTQYF. The CDR3 nucleotides are TGTGCCAGCAGTTGGGCGGGGGGGCCGGATACGCAGTATTTT.

This clonotype was detected a few times. The V gene is TRBV10-1, the J gene TRBJ2-3; TRBD2 aligns across 7 bases. The CDR3 totals 12 residues. CDR1 is WNHNN, CDR2 SYGVQD, per germline (reference sequence). Trimming at V came to 8 bases and at J to 9 bases, leaving 8 bases not matched to a gene. Here the CDR3 DNA reads TGCGCCAGCGGGGACCCCGGGGGGACGCAGTATTTT. Residues: CASGDPGGTQYF.